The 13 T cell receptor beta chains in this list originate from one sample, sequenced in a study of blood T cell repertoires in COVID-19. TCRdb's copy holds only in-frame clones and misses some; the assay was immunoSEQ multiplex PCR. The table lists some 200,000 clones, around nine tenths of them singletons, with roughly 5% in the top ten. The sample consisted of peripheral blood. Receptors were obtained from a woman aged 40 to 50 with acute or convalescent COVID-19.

This chain's CDR3 is CASSHGGYGYTF. In nucleotides, the CDR3 is TGTGCCAGCAGCCATGGGGGGTATGGCTACACCTTC. The V gene is TRBV14, the J gene TRBJ1-2; the D gene is possibly TRBD1 (5 bases). The germline V and J ends were trimmed by 3 bases and 5 bases, with 7 bases remaining between them. The CDR3 totals 12 residues. The germline V gene has CDR1 SGHDN and CDR2 FVKESK. Looking up the rest from reference TRBV14 and TRBJ1-2 gives the full variable domain: EAGVTQFPSHSVIEKGQTVTLRCDPISGHDNLYWYRRVMGKEIKFLLHFVKESKQDESGMPNNRFLAERTGGTYSTLKVQPAELEDSGVYFCASSHGGYGYTFGSGTRLTVV.

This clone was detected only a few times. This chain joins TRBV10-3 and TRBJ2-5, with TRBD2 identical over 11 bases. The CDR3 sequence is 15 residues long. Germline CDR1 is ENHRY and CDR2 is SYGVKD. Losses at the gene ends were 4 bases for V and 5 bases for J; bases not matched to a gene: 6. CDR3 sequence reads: CAISVMTSGEETQYF. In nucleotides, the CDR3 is TGTGCCATCAGTGTCATGACTAGCGGGGAGGAGACCCAGTACTTC.

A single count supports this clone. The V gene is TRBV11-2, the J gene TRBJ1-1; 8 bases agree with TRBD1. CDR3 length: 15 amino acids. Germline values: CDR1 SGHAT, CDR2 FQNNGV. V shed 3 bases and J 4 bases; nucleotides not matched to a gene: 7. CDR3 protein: CASSFHLTGGTEAFF. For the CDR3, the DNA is TGTGCCAGCAGCTTCCACCTAACAGGGGGCACTGAAGCTTTCTTT.

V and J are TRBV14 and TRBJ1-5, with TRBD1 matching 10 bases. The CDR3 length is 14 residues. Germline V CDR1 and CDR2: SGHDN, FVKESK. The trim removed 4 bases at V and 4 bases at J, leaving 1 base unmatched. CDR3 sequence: CASSRTGGNQPQHF. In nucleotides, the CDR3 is TGTGCCAGCAGCCGGACAGGGGGAAATCAGCCCCAGCATTTT.

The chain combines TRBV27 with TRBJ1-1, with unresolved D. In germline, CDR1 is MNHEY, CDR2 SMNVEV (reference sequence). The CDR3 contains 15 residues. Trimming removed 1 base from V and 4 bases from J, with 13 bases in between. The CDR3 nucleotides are TGTGCCAGCAGTTTATTTAAGGGAGGAGGCACTGAAGCTTTCTTT. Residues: CASSLFKGGGTEAFF.

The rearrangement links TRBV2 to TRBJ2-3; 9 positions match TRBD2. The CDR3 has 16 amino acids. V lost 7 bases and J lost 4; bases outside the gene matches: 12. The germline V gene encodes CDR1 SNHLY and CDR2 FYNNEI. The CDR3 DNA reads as TGTGCCAGCAATCCTCTGGGCGGGGGGGCCGCAGATACGCAGTATTTT. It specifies CASNPLGGGAADTQYF.

CDR3 nucleotide sequence: TGTGCCAGCAGTCCGGACAGGGGGGACCCTTACAATGAGCAGTTCTTC. It yields the protein CASSPDRGDPYNEQFF. The chain carries TRBV6-6 and TRBJ2-1; 10 bases fit TRBD1. Germline V gene data show CDR1 as MNHNY and CDR2 as SVGAGI (reference sequence). This CDR3 comprises 16 residues. J lost 4 bases, V lost 5 bases, and 8 bases had no gene match.

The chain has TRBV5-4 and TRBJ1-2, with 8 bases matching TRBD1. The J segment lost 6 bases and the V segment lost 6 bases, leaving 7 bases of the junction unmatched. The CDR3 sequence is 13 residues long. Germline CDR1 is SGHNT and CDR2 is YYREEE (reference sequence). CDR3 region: CASTLGQGDGYTF. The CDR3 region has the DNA TGTGCCAGCACCCTTGGACAGGGCGATGGCTACACCTTC.

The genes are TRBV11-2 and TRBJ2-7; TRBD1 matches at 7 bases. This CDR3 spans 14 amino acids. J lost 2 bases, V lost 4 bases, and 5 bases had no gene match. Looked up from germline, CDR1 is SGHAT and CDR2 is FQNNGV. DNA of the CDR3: TGTGCCAGCAGCTCCCGGGACAGCCCCTACGAGCAGTACGTC. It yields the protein CASSSRDSPYEQYV.

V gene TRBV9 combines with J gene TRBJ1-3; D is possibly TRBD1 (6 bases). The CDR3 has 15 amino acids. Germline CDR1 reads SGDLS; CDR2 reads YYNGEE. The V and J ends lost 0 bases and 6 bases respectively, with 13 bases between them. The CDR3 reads CASSVDGGRSNTIYF. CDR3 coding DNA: TGTGCCAGCAGCGTAGACGGGGGGCGGTCAAACACCATATATTTT. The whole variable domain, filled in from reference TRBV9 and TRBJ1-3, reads DSGVTQTPKHLITATGQRVTLRCSPRSGDLSVYWYQQSLDQGLQFLIQYYNGEERAKGNILERFSAQQFPDLHSELNLSSLELGDSALYFCASSVDGGRSNTIYFGEGSWLTVV.

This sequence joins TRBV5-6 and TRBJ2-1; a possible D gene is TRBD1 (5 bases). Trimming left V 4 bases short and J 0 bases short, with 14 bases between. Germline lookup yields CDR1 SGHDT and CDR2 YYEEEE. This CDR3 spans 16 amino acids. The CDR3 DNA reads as TGTGCCAGCAGCGTCTGGGAAAGGGGCTCCTACAATGAGCAGTTCTTC. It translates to CASSVWERGSYNEQFF.

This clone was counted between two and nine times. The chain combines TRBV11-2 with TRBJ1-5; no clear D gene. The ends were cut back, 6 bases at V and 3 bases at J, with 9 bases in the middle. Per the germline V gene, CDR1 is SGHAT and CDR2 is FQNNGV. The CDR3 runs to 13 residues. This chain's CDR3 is CASSTDSNQPQHF. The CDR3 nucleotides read TGTGCCAGCAGTACCGACTCCAATCAGCCCCAGCATTTT.

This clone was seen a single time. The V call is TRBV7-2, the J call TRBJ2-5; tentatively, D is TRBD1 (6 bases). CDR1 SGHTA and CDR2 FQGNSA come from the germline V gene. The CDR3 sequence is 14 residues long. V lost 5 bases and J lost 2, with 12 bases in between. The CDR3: CASSVGHGQETQYF. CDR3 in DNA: TGTGCCAGCAGCGTGGGACACGGACAAGAGACCCAGTACTTC.